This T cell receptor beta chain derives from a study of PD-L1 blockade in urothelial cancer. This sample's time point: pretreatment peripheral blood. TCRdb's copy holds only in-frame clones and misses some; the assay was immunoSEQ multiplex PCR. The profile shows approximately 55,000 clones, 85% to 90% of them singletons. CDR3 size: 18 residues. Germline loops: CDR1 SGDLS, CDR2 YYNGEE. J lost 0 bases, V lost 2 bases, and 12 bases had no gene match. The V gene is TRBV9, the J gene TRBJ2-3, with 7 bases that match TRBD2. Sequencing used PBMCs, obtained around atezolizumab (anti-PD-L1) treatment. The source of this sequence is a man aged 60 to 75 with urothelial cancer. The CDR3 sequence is CASSVETGFSGSTDTQYF. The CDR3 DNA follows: TGTGCCAGCAGCGTGGAGACGGGGTTTAGCGGGAGCACAGATACGCAGTATTTT.